These 27 T cell receptor beta chains share one sample of origin, sequenced in a study of blood T cell repertoires in COVID-19. Sequencing was performed with immunoSEQ multiplex PCR; in TCRdb, only in-frame clones are kept and a portion is missing. The sample gives around 300,000 clones, 85% of which show up once; 2% to 3% is in the top ten. Sequencing was performed on PBMCs or T cells enriched from blood (not recorded which). These receptors were collected from a woman in her 50s who had recovered from COVID-19.

J is TRBJ2-2 and V is TRBV15, with 8 bases identical to TRBD1. CDR3 length equals 16 residues. After removal of 0 bases from V and 5 bases from J, the junction contained 5 bases not matched to a gene. Germline V gene sequence: CDR1 LNHNV, CDR2 YYDKDF (reference sequence). The CDR3 protein is CATSRDLDRATGELFF. CDR3 DNA sequence: TGTGCCACCAGCAGAGATCTGGACAGGGCAACCGGGGAGCTGTTTTTT. Drawing the rest from reference TRBV15 and TRBJ2-2, the complete variable domain is DAMVIQNPRYQVTQFGKPVTLSCSQTLNHNVMYWYQQKSSQAPKLLFHYYDKDFNNEADTPDNFQSRRPNTSFCFLDIRSPGLGDTAMYLCATSRDLDRATGELFFGEGSRLTVL.

This rearrangement joins TRBV6-1 to TRBJ2-1; D perhaps matches TRBD1 (6 bases). This CDR3 is built from 14 residues. V lost 2 bases and J lost 3, with 8 bases in between. Germline values: CDR1 MNHNS, CDR2 SASEGT. CDR3: CASSERDNYNEQFF. The CDR3 region has the DNA TGTGCCAGCAGTGAACGGGACAACTACAATGAGCAGTTCTTC.

V and J are TRBV5-1 and TRBJ2-3; TRBD2 is a possible D gene (6 bases). Germline CDR1 SGHRS, CDR2 YFSETQ. Trimming removed 4 bases from V and 5 bases from J, with 8 bases in between. The CDR3 has 12 amino acids. The CDR3 spells CASSRRGDTQYF. The CDR3 nucleotides read TGCGCCAGCAGCCGGAGGGGAGATACGCAGTATTTT.

The rearrangement links TRBV4-3 to TRBJ1-5; TRBD1 matches 7 bases. Looked up from germline, CDR1 is LGHNA and CDR2 is YSLEER. The V and J ends lost 2 bases and 4 bases, in that order; junction bases with no gene match: 5. The length of the CDR3 is 15 residues. CDR3 nucleotides: TGCGCCAGCAGCCAATTCAGGGGGGTTAATCAGCCCCAGCATTTT. Protein sequence: CASSQFRGVNQPQHF.

This clone showed up just once. This chain joins TRBV20-1 and TRBJ1-4, with 7 bases aligning to TRBD1. This CDR3 has 16 residues. Germline V gene data show CDR1 as DFQATT and CDR2 as SNEGSKA (reference sequence). V gave up 3 bases and J gave up 0 bases; unmatched junction bases: 7. The CDR3, as DNA: TGCAGTGCTAGTGAGGGGGCAGTCTCAACTAATGAAAAACTGTTTTTT. Translation: CSASEGAVSTNEKLFF.

The chain is built from TRBV5-1 and TRBJ1-4; D remains unclear. Germline CDR1 SGHRS, CDR2 YFSETQ. Trimming removed 4 bases from V and 0 bases from J, with 13 bases in between. This CDR3 contains 16 residues. The CDR3 reads CASSLGRAATNEKLFF. The CDR3 DNA reads TGCGCCAGCAGCCTTGGGAGGGCTGCAACTAATGAAAAACTGTTTTTT.

Concerning this clone itself: The sample holds other DNA sequences that translate to the same CDR3. The rearrangement joins TRBV14 to TRBJ1-1; TRBD1 aligns across 7 bases. The CDR3 totals 13 residues. Unmatched junction bases numbered 2, after V lost 4 bases and J lost 3 bases. The germline CDR1 and CDR2 sequences are SGHDN and FVKESK. CDR3 bases: TGTGCCAGCAGCCGACAGGGATACACTGAAGCTTTCTTT. Translating it yields CASSRQGYTEAFF.

The gene calls are TRBV19 and TRBJ2-1; 10 bases agree with TRBD1. V lost 4 bases and J lost 14; bases outside the gene matches: 8. Germline V gene data show CDR1 as LNHDA and CDR2 as SQIVND (reference sequence). The CDR3 sequence is 13 residues long. Here the CDR3 reads CASSTSRQGAEFF. In nucleotides, the CDR3 is TGTGCCAGTAGTACTTCCCGACAGGGGGCTGAGTTCTTC.

A few counts support this clone. V and J are TRBV5-1 and TRBJ1-6; the match to TRBD1 covers 7 bases. CDR3 length equals 14 residues. The V and J ends lost 3 bases and 10 bases, in that order; junction bases with no gene match: 7. Germline lookup yields CDR1 SGHRS and CDR2 YFSETQ. DNA of the CDR3: TGCGCCAGCAGCTCCGGGACAGTGGAATCACCCCTCCACTTT. Translating gives CASSSGTVESPLHF. The variable domain in full, completed from reference TRBV5-1 and TRBJ1-6, reads KAGVTQTPRYLIKTRGQQVTLSCSPISGHRSVSWYQQTPGQGLQFLFEYFSETQRNKGNFPGRFSGRQFSNSRSEMNVSTLELGDSALYLCASSSGTVESPLHFGNGTRLTVT.

This clone turned up a few times. The rearrangement joins TRBV24-1 to TRBJ1-2; D is undetermined. CDR1 and CDR2 (germline): KGHDR, SFDVKD. The CDR3 has 14 amino acids. Trimming took off 9 bases at V and 8 bases at J, with 21 bases between the two ends. The CDR3 is CATGPGGGYGGYTF. In DNA form, the CDR3 reads TGTGCCACCGGTCCCGGCGGAGGGTATGGAGGCTACACCTTC.

This chain connects TRBV5-4 to TRBJ1-4, with 8 bases that match TRBD1. The CDR3 sequence is 14 residues long. The V gene end was trimmed by 1 base and the J gene end by 8 bases; junction bases not matched to a gene: 4. Per the germline V gene, CDR1 is SGHNT and CDR2 is YYREEE (reference sequence). This CDR3 reads CASSLNRGTEKLFF. For the CDR3, the DNA is TGTGCCAGCAGCTTGAACAGGGGGACGGAAAAACTGTTTTTT.

The rearrangement uses TRBV29-1 and TRBJ2-5; the match to TRBD1 covers 7 bases. This CDR3 is 13 amino acids long. Germline CDR1 SQVTM, CDR2 ANQGSEA. The J segment lost 4 bases and the V segment lost 7 bases, leaving 9 bases of the junction unmatched. As DNA, the CDR3 is TGCAGCGCCCGATTGACAGGGAGAGAGACCCAGTACTTC. It specifies CSARLTGRETQYF.

The CDR3 protein is CASSYSTSGGGETQYF. CDR3 in DNA: TGTGCCAGCAGTTACTCTACTAGCGGGGGAGGAGAGACCCAGTACTTC. The chain recombines TRBV6-6 with TRBJ2-5, with TRBD2 matching over 11 bases. The ends lost 0 bases at V and 4 bases at J; junction bases unmatched: 4. The CDR3 consists of 16 residues. CDR1 and CDR2 (germline): MNHNY, SVGAGI (reference sequence).

V usage is TRBV19 and J usage is TRBJ2-2; TRBD1 matches 10 bases. Looked up from germline, CDR1 is LNHDA and CDR2 is SQIVND (reference sequence). V shed 3 bases and J 4 bases; nucleotides not matched to a gene: 2. The CDR3 is made up of 15 amino acids. CDR3 region: CASSIGTGVTGELFF. The CDR3 DNA follows: TGTGCCAGTAGTATCGGGACAGGGGTCACCGGGGAGCTGTTTTTT.

The V gene is TRBV27, the J gene TRBJ2-7, with a possible D match to TRBD2 (5 bases). Germline CDR1 reads MNHEY; CDR2 reads SMNVEV (reference sequence). This CDR3 contains 14 residues. Trimming left V 2 bases short and J 3 bases short, with 11 bases between. In nucleotides, the CDR3 is TGTGCCAGCAGTTTAACGTACGGGGACTACGAGCAGTACTTC. It specifies CASSLTYGDYEQYF.

The rearrangement uses TRBV11-3 and TRBJ2-5, with a possible D match to TRBD1 (6 bases). The CDR3 loop spans 15 amino acids. Trimming took 4 bases from V and 2 from J, leaving 14 bases between them. CDR1 is SGHNT, CDR2 YENEEA, per germline. In nucleotides, the CDR3 is TGTGCCAGCAGCTCCGGACAGAGGTTTCAAGAGACCCAGTACTTC. It yields the protein CASSSGQRFQETQYF.

The rearrangement uses TRBV6-6 and TRBJ2-5; 9 bases match TRBD2. Germline V gene lookup returns CDR1 MNHNY and CDR2 SVGAGI (reference sequence). The V segment lost 4 bases and the J segment 4 bases; nucleotides outside the gene matches: 4. The CDR3 is 14 residues long. CDR3 loop: CASSSGTSTETQYF. As DNA, the CDR3 is TGTGCCAGCAGTTCGGGGACTAGCACAGAGACCCAGTACTTC.

The V call is TRBV7-3, the J call TRBJ2-3, with 7 bases fitting TRBD1. CDR3 length equals 18 residues. Germline V gives CDR1 SGHTA, CDR2 FQGTGA. V lost 0 bases, J lost 3 bases, and 12 bases stayed unmatched. CDR3 residues: CASSLTGGLRQGTDTQYF. The CDR3 region has the DNA TGTGCCAGCAGCTTAACGGGCGGTTTGAGACAGGGAACAGATACGCAGTATTTT.

The chain employs TRBV29-1 and TRBJ1-1; TRBD1 agrees at 7 bases. This CDR3 spans 15 amino acids. The V gene's germline CDR1 is SQVTM and CDR2 ANQGSEA. The V and J ends lost 6 bases and 1 base, in that order; junction bases with no gene match: 11. CDR3 residues: CSVRSSDRANTEAFF. The CDR3, as DNA: TGCAGCGTCCGTTCCAGCGACAGGGCGAACACTGAAGCTTTCTTT.

The chain links TRBV19 to TRBJ2-3; 9 bases align to TRBD2. With 7 bases clipped from V and 5 bases from J, the junction kept 4 bases outside the gene matches. Germline V gives CDR1 LNHDA, CDR2 SQIVND (reference sequence). The CDR3 is 13 residues long. CDR3 nucleotides: TGTGCCAGTAAGGGACTAGCAAGAGATACGCAGTATTTT. The encoded protein is CASKGLARDTQYF.

The genes are TRBV29-1 and TRBJ1-1; D unresolved. Trimming left V 7 bases short and J 3 bases short, with 9 bases between. Germline assignment: CDR1 SQVTM and CDR2 ANQGSEA. The CDR3 has 11 residues. CDR3 sequence (DNA): TGCAGCGCACCTTTAGACACTGAAGCTTTCTTT. Translating it yields CSAPLDTEAFF.

The chain has TRBV27 and TRBJ2-5; D is undetermined. Germline CDR1 MNHEY, CDR2 SMNVEV (reference sequence). The CDR3 length is 15 residues. With 2 bases removed from V and 5 bases from J, the gap between germline ends came to 15 bases. The CDR3 DNA reads TGTGCCAGCAGTTTACTCGGTCCCGCGAGGGAGACCCAGTACTTC. Translated, it gives CASSLLGPARETQYF.

The CDR3 nucleotides read TGTGCCAGCAGCTTGGCCTCGCTAGCGGCTAGCACAGATACGCAGTATTTT. Its translation is CASSLASLAASTDTQYF. The chain links TRBV5-8 to TRBJ2-3, with TRBD2 matching over 7 bases. This CDR3 spans 17 amino acids. Germline-derived CDR1 and CDR2 are SGHTS and YDEGEE. The trim removed 0 bases at V and 0 bases at J, leaving 7 bases unmatched.

V usage is TRBV5-4 and J usage is TRBJ2-5; TRBD2 might be the D (7 bases). Germline loops: CDR1 SGHNT, CDR2 YYREEE (reference sequence). The CDR3 sequence is 17 residues long. The germline V and J ends were trimmed by 0 bases and 4 bases, with 19 bases remaining between them. The CDR3, as DNA: TGTGCCAGCAGCTTGGCCTGGGGGCGGGGGCTACGAGAGACCCAGTACTTC. It specifies CASSLAWGRGLRETQYF.

The chain has TRBV6-2 or TRBV6-3 and TRBJ2-6; D uncertain. CDR1 MNHEY and CDR2 SVGEGT come from the germline V gene. This CDR3 comprises 18 residues. Trimming removed 5 bases at V and 0 bases at J, with 17 bases between. The chain's CDR3 is CASSPIPYSGSGANVLTF. CDR3 DNA: TGTGCCAGCAGTCCAATCCCCTATTCGGGCTCTGGGGCCAACGTCCTGACTTTC.

V gene TRBV28 combines with J gene TRBJ1-5; D not certain. Trimming cost V 5 bases and J 3 bases, with 14 bases left between them. Germline CDR1 reads MDHEN; CDR2 reads SYDVKM. The CDR3 spans 15 residues. CDR3 DNA: TGTGCCAGCAGTCCGGTGCGCGGGTCCAATCAGCCCCAGCATTTT. Translated: CASSPVRGSNQPQHF.

The genes are TRBV14 and TRBJ1-6, with 8 bases aligning to TRBD1. V dropped 5 bases and J dropped 8; count of bases not matched to a gene: 8. Germline values: CDR1 SGHDN, CDR2 FVKESK. The CDR3 contains 15 residues. CDR3 nucleotides: TGTGCCAGCAGCGCCCCAGGGGGCTCAGATTCACCCCTCCACTTT. Protein sequence: CASSAPGGSDSPLHF. The full variable domain, with the rest looked up from reference TRBV14 and TRBJ1-6, is EAGVTQFPSHSVIEKGQTVTLRCDPISGHDNLYWYRRVMGKEIKFLLHFVKESKQDESGMPNNRFLAERTGGTYSTLKVQPAELEDSGVYFCASSAPGGSDSPLHFGNGTRLTVT.